The entry below describes one T cell receptor beta chain. This sample was included in a study of cytomegalovirus exposure and HLA in healthy donors. Germline CDR1 reads MNHEY; CDR2 reads SMNVEV (reference sequence). CDR3 length equals 14 residues. V lost 5 bases and J lost 1; bases outside the gene matches: 3. Vbeta (60) and Jbeta (13) primers were used in the PCR. The repertoire was sequenced with immunoSEQ multiplex PCR; TCRdb's copy has only in-frame clones and lacks some. The sample has around 100,000 clones. J is TRBJ1-1 and V is TRBV27; 8 nucleotides line up with TRBD1. This clonotype originated in a middle-aged man in good health and CMV-seropositive. The sequenced material came from PBMCs. The CDR3 protein is CASSLGQGNTEAFF. CDR3 sequence (DNA): TGTGCCAGCAGTCTCGGACAGGGGAACACTGAAGCTTTCTTT.